This T cell receptor beta chain originates from a study of shared clonotypes between healthy human individuals (dated by TCRdb to the early 2020s). General notes on the study: Three men and a couple of women, aged 18 to 49 years, made up the cohort. For each donor, CD4 naive and CD4 memory were each given three plates, CD8 naive was given two plates, and CD8 memory was given one plate. To estimate repertoire size and how much clonotype sharing occurs between individuals, the study deeply sequenced the blood TCR repertoires of several healthy adults. Different laboratories and diverse techniques were used to prepare libraries and sequence TCR repertoires, to increase sequencing depth and limit assay-specific biases. Per donor, leukapheresis produced somewhere between about 0.94 and 8.9 billion PBMCs. The paper as a whole reports these results and caveats: When a handful of donors were compared, the shared fraction of clonotypes was about 5% for naive CD4, around 3.5% for naive CD8, 2% to 2.5% for memory CD4, and 0.35% to 0.4% for memory CD8. Naive subsets generally had larger estimated clonotype richness than memory subsets did. Only blood was sampled, and tissue TCR repertoires likely differ from those in blood. Pairwise subsampling led to the expectation that sequencing depth would affect the degree of clonotype sharing among donors. Rarefaction of sorted-subset datasets indicated incomplete sequencing despite the large sequencing depth. Compared with non-shared clonotypes, clonotypes shared by all four sorted-subset donors had higher generation probabilities. Because the study included a small number of donors, the genetic and exposure-history diversity represented was limited.

Using the deep immunoSEQ assay, multiplex PCR amplified TCR CDR3 regions from genomic DNA. Genomic DNA extracted from each cell subset was distributed evenly over all wells of several immunoSEQ 96-well plates, and each plate served as one replicate. For sorted subsets, each replicate PCR was loaded with about 0.2 ug genomic DNA, equivalent to about 30,000 T cell genomes. The purified libraries were quantified using a Qubit 3.0 fluorometer, sized with a Bioanalyzer 2100, and then quantified again using the KAPA Library Quantification kit. Every immunoSEQ 96-well plate was sequenced on a dedicated single-read 150-cycle Illumina NextSeq 550 flow cell. The source study handled its data this way. Because only junctional sequences without quality scores were contained in the immunoSEQ output, filtering matching that applied to full-length reads could not be performed. Sequences were annotated with PyIR, a Python wrapper for IgBLAST v1.9, using IMGT germline references to assign V/J genes and CDR3. Any read was removed if the V/J assignment was weak (E-value above 1e-6), the CDR3 was missing, or the read contained stop codons, out-of-frame junctions, or ambiguous translated residues. V3J clonotypes were defined by identical inferred V gene, J gene, and CDR3 amino acid sequence. Percentage overlap between repertoires was computed as shared unique clonotypes divided by the size of the smaller repertoire. Repertoire richness was assessed with RTK rarefaction, the Chao1 estimator, and Recon v2.1 estimates of unobserved clonotypes. Generation probabilities for all TCRbeta clonotypes obtained by the gDNA method from a handful of donors were computed using OLGA. TCRdb mirrors the immuneACCESS table, restricted to in-frame sequences. Some clones are absent from its copies; in checked studies, under half trace to an unresolved V gene, and the reason for the others is unknown. V and J calls plus clone size are reproduced from that table; the DNA served to infer D and trimming. The sample contains about 1.1 million clones, around three quarters of them found a single time. The top ten clones comprise roughly 0.83% of the sample.

Comment on this clone: Its antigen is unknown. Per-base qualities were not stored, and no clone one base away is much larger.

Donors were healthy HIV-negative adults with no recently reported acute infections or vaccinations. Only Caucasian adults living in Nashville, Tennessee, USA were represented among the donors. CD4+ T cells were enriched by magnetic negative selection; naive cells were then positively selected on CD45RA, and the negative fraction formed the memory subset. Blood was collected by leukapheresis, and PBMCs were isolated by Ficoll-Histopaque density gradient centrifugation and then cryopreserved in liquid nitrogen vapor phase. Analytical flow cytometry was used to check the purity and quantity of each magnetically sorted T cell population. Genomic DNA was isolated from each sorted fraction and quantified by UV absorbance on a Nanodrop 2000c. V lost 5 bases and J lost 4 bases; the stretch between them is 22 bases long. CDR1 and CDR2 (SGHRS, YFSETQ) derive from the germline V gene. The CDR3 goes from the cysteine to the phenylalanine over 16 residues. Left in the record is the CDR3 DNA by itself, 48 bases read in frame from the first base.

The chain employs TRBV5-1 and TRBJ2-7; the D match is possibly TRBD1 or TRBD2, with 5 bases aligned in each. The source material was memory CD4+ T cells from PBMCs. The sample's cell subset or site label, in plain terms: CD45RA-negative fraction. This clonotype was sampled from a man aged 18 to 29 in good health. Some clones in this sample may be carry-over from other donors' samples. The DNA sequence is as follows: TGCGCCAGCAGGAAAACCCCGGGACGGGGTATATACGAGCAGTACTTC. Its amino acids are CASRKTPGRGIYEQYF.